This TCR beta chain was sequenced in a study of blood T cell repertoires in COVID-19. Background on the study: Some COVID-19 samples were acute and others convalescent; all came from the United States, Italy and Spain. The analysed material was cDNA or gDNA that came from T cells, B-cell-depleted T cells, or PBMCs.

Per the original data handling: Estimated nucleated cell counts came from reference gene primer amplification. The table came from immunoSEQ multiplex PCR; TCRdb's copy has only in-frame clones and leaves some out. V and J calls and clone size are copied from that table; D and trimming were computed from the DNA. The sample includes fewer than 200,000 clones, about 87% seen only once; the top ten take 9.5% to 15%. The CDR3 length is 15 residues. With V trimmed by 1 base and J by 0 bases, 0 bases remained unmatched. Germline V lookup: CDR1 LGHDT, CDR2 YNNKEL (reference sequence). Sequencing was done on a sample of peripheral blood. J is TRBJ2-1 and V is TRBV3-1 (or the pseudogene TRBV3-2); 7 bases are shared with TRBD2. The sequence was obtained from a woman in her 70s with COVID-19, enrolled during active disease. CDR3 protein: CASSQAGGSYNEQFF. The CDR3 DNA reads TGTGCCAGCAGCCAAGCGGGAGGCTCCTACAATGAGCAGTTCTTC.